These 24 T cell receptor beta chains were all obtained from the same sample, sequenced in a study of Ad26.COV2.S vaccination and SARS-CoV-2 variants. TCRdb's table, derived via immunoSEQ multiplex PCR, lists solely in-frame clones and lacks some. The table has roughly 320,000 clones, around 86% seen once. Documented treatment: over 15 received Ad26.COV2.S at low or high dose, single or two shots; roughly 5 received placebo; per-sample allocation not given. The investigators took samples on day 63 after the first vaccine or placebo injection. This material consisted of peripheral blood, taken in a trial of Ad26.COV2.S vaccine versus placebo. The receptor set was obtained from a person aged 18 to 59 who received the Ad26.COV2.S COVID-19 vaccine or a placebo.

V is TRBV3-1 (or the pseudogene TRBV3-2) and J is TRBJ2-7, with a tentative D call TRBD1 (6 bases). The V and J ends lost 4 bases and 7 bases respectively, with 20 bases between them. CDR1 LGHDT and CDR2 YNNKEL come from the germline V gene (reference sequence). This CDR3 is 15 amino acids long. This chain's CDR3 is CASSRQQGITVEQYF. In DNA form, the CDR3 reads TGTGCCAGCAGCCGCCAACAGGGAATAACGGTGGAGCAGTACTTC.

This clone has only one observation. The chain is built from TRBV3-1 (or the pseudogene TRBV3-2) and TRBJ1-2, with D perhaps matching TRBD1 (6 bases). The CDR3 loop spans 15 amino acids. The germline gives CDR1 LGHDT, CDR2 YNNKEL (reference sequence). Trimming took 4 bases from V and 4 from J, leaving 16 bases between them. CDR3 nucleotides: TGTGCCAGCAGCCCGGGGGCAGGGGCGGGCTATGGCTACACCTTC. Translation gives CASSPGAGAGYGYTF.

Remarks on this clone: In the same sample, other DNA sequences code for this CDR3. The chain joins TRBV5-1 to TRBJ2-2; D is uncertain. V was pared by 0 bases and J by 5 bases, with 5 bases between. From germline, CDR1 is SGHRS and CDR2 YFSETQ. This CDR3 has 13 amino acids. This CDR3 is CASSLGQTGELFF. The CDR3 DNA reads TGCGCCAGCAGCTTGGGTCAAACCGGGGAGCTGTTTTTT. The full variable domain, with the rest looked up from reference TRBV5-1 and TRBJ2-2, is KAGVTQTPRYLIKTRGQQVTLSCSPISGHRSVSWYQQTPGQGLQFLFEYFSETQRNKGNFPGRFSGRQFSNSRSEMNVSTLELGDSALYLCASSLGQTGELFFGEGSRLTVL.

The rearrangement uses TRBV11-2 and TRBJ2-3; D call uncertain. The germline gives CDR1 SGHAT, CDR2 FQNNGV. The CDR3 contains 16 residues. Trimming removed 1 base at V and 2 bases at J, with 13 bases between. CDR3 in amino acids: CASSLGDRTTTDTQYF. In nucleotides, the CDR3 is TGTGCCAGCAGCTTAGGAGACCGTACCACCACAGATACGCAGTATTTT. Full variable domain (rest looked up from reference TRBV11-2 and TRBJ2-3): EAGVAQSPRYKIIEKRQSVAFWCNPISGHATLYWYQQILGQGPKLLIQFQNNGVVDDSQLPKDRFSAERLKGVDSTLKIQPAKLEDSAVYLCASSLGDRTTTDTQYFGPGTRLTVL.

This chain joins TRBV3-1 (or the pseudogene TRBV3-2) and TRBJ1-1; 12 bases are shared with TRBD1. Germline-derived CDR1 and CDR2 are LGHDT and YNNKEL (reference sequence). The CDR3 has 15 amino acids. With 8 bases clipped from V and 4 bases from J, the junction kept 8 bases outside the gene matches. This CDR3 is CASGTGGAKGTEAFF. DNA of the CDR3: TGTGCCAGCGGGACAGGGGGCGCGAAAGGCACTGAAGCTTTCTTT.

This clone was picked up a small number of times. This rearrangement joins TRBV7-9 to TRBJ1-5; D perhaps matches TRBD1 (6 bases). V was clipped by 0 bases and J by 10 bases, with 10 bases between them. From germline, CDR1 is SEHNR and CDR2 FQNEAQ (reference sequence). This CDR3 has 13 amino acids. The CDR3 loop is CASSLADRQPQHF. CDR3 DNA: TGTGCCAGCAGCTTAGCCGACAGGCAACCCCAGCATTTT.

About this clone itself: Other DNA sequences in the sample encode the same CDR3. The CDR3 loop reads CASSLAGPTGGYTF. In nucleotides, the CDR3 is TGTGCCAGCAGCTTAGCAGGGCCGACGGGTGGCTACACCTTC. The genes are TRBV7-2 and TRBJ1-2; D is undetermined. CDR1 and CDR2 (germline): SGHTA, FQGNSA. Trimming took off 0 bases at V and 7 bases at J, with 12 bases between the two ends. The CDR3 extends over 14 amino acids.

V is TRBV19 and J is TRBJ1-4; tentative D call: TRBD1 (6 bases). The CDR3 consists of 16 residues. V was trimmed by 7 bases and J by 4 bases, leaving 19 bases between them. Germline V CDR1 and CDR2: LNHDA, SQIVND (reference sequence). Here the CDR3 DNA reads TGTGCCAGTACCCCCTCACGGACAGCGAGTAATGAAAAACTGTTTTTT. It yields the protein CASTPSRTASNEKLFF.

This chain uses TRBV5-1 with TRBJ1-4; D call uncertain. Trimming took off 0 bases at V and 0 bases at J, with 9 bases between the two ends. Germline values: CDR1 SGHRS, CDR2 YFSETQ. The CDR3 is made up of 16 amino acids. The CDR3 reads CASSLVSDATNEKLFF. CDR3 DNA: TGCGCCAGCAGCTTGGTTTCAGATGCAACTAATGAAAAACTGTTTTTT.

The chain is built from TRBV4-1 and TRBJ1-2, with 9 bases that match TRBD1. CDR3 length: 14 residues. Trimming cost V 3 bases and J 5 bases; bases outside gene matches: 4. Germline V gene sequence: CDR1 MGHRA, CDR2 YSYEKL. In nucleotides, the CDR3 is TGCGCCAGCAGCCATGCTGGACAGGGGTATGGCTACACCTTC. Its protein product is CASSHAGQGYGYTF.

This chain uses TRBV20-1 with TRBJ1-2; weak D call: TRBD1 (5 bases). V was clipped by 3 bases and J by 6 bases, with 8 bases between them. The germline gives CDR1 DFQATT, CDR2 SNEGSKA (reference sequence). The CDR3 runs 11 residues. The CDR3 DNA sequence: TGCAGTGCTAGGGGGGTACATGGCTACACCTTC. It yields the protein CSARGVHGYTF.

This clone was observed a single time. This rearrangement joins TRBV19 to TRBJ2-1, with D possibly called TRBD1 or TRBD2 (6 bases each). This CDR3 spans 13 amino acids. Germline V CDR1 and CDR2: LNHDA, SQIVND (reference sequence). Trimming stripped 3 bases from V and 6 bases from J, with 9 bases between. This chain's CDR3 is CASSIGGGNEQFF. CDR3 bases: TGTGCCAGTAGTATCGGGGGCGGCAATGAGCAGTTCTTC.

The gene calls are TRBV19 and TRBJ1-5; no firm D call. In germline, CDR1 is LNHDA, CDR2 SQIVND (reference sequence). The length of the CDR3 is 13 residues. V gave up 5 bases and J gave up 5 bases, with 10 bases separating them. CDR3 sequence: CASSPRADQPQHF. CDR3 in DNA: TGTGCCAGTAGTCCACGGGCAGATCAGCCCCAGCATTTT.

The chain combines TRBV5-4 with TRBJ1-2, with 7 bases matching TRBD1. The CDR3 spans 14 residues. Germline trimming cut 4 bases from V and 4 bases from J; bases unmatched to any gene: 7. CDR1 is SGHNT and CDR2 is YYREEE in the germline V gene (reference sequence). The CDR3 region has the DNA TGTGCCAGCAGCCCCCCGGGACAGCTCTATGGCTACACCTTC. Translated: CASSPPGQLYGYTF.

This rearrangement joins TRBV7-8 to TRBJ2-2; D is unclear. The CDR3 has 14 amino acids. Germline assignment: CDR1 SGHVS and CDR2 FQNEAQ. V was shortened by 5 bases and J by 4 bases, with 11 bases between the two germline ends. CDR3 sequence (DNA): TGTGCCAGCAGCGCCACCGGTGGCACCGGGGAGCTGTTTTTT. Amino acid sequence: CASSATGGTGELFF.

The rearrangement joins TRBV6-5 to TRBJ2-2; the match to TRBD2 covers 7 bases. Germline-derived CDR1 and CDR2 are MNHEY and SVGAGI. Losses at the gene ends were 8 bases for V and 1 base for J; bases not matched to a gene: 7. The CDR3 consists of 15 residues. The CDR3 nucleotides are TGTGCCAGCGTTTTGTCGGGGGGGAACACCGGGGAGCTGTTTTTT. It encodes CASVLSGGNTGELFF.

The gene calls are TRBV6-5 and TRBJ2-2, with no clear D. This CDR3 contains 13 residues. From germline, CDR1 is MNHEY and CDR2 SVGAGI. V gave up 6 bases and J gave up 3 bases, with 8 bases separating them. The CDR3: CASRPFDTGELFF. In nucleotides, the CDR3 is TGTGCCAGCAGGCCATTTGACACCGGGGAGCTGTTTTTT.

CDR3 in DNA: TGCGCCAGCAGCCAAGATGGACGGGACGGGTCCTACGAGCAGTACTTC. This encodes CASSQDGRDGSYEQYF. The chain has TRBV4-1 and TRBJ2-7; tentatively, D is TRBD1 or TRBD2 (5 bases each). Germline values: CDR1 MGHRA, CDR2 YSYEKL. The germline V and J ends were trimmed by 0 bases and 1 base, with 13 bases remaining between them. The CDR3 extends over 16 amino acids.

The rearrangement uses TRBV6-5 and TRBJ1-1, with D possibly being TRBD1 (5 bases). Germline V lookup: CDR1 MNHEY, CDR2 SVGAGI. The V end was cut by 2 bases, the J end by 5 bases, with 15 bases between. This CDR3 spans 15 amino acids. CDR3: CASSYVLGGGTEAFF. CDR3 bases: TGTGCCAGCAGTTACGTATTGGGGGGTGGAACTGAAGCTTTCTTT.

The rearrangement uses TRBV12-3 or TRBV12-4 and TRBJ2-5, with 7 positions matching TRBD1. CDR3 length equals 13 residues. Unmatched junction bases numbered 6, after V lost 6 bases and J lost 5 bases. The CDR3 sequence: CASRITGVETQYF. CDR3 in DNA: TGTGCCAGCAGAATAACAGGGGTTGAGACCCAGTACTTC.

The rearrangement uses TRBV19 and TRBJ2-1; 10 positions agree with TRBD2. The V and J ends lost 0 bases and 3 bases, in that order; junction bases with no gene match: 5. Germline V gene data show CDR1 as LNHDA and CDR2 as SQIVND (reference sequence). The CDR3 has 17 amino acids. CDR3 residues: CASSIDGAGGRYNEQFF. The CDR3 DNA sequence: TGTGCCAGTAGTATAGATGGAGCGGGGGGGCGCTACAATGAGCAGTTCTTC.

The chain has TRBV6-6 and TRBJ1-1, with 8 positions matching TRBD1. Trimming took 5 bases from V and 1 from J; bases not matched to a gene: 12. CDR3 length: 17 residues. Germline V gene lookup returns CDR1 MNHNY and CDR2 SVGAGI (reference sequence). CDR3 coding DNA: TGTGCCAGCAGTCCCGGGACAGGCCACTTCAGGAACACTGAAGCTTTCTTT. Its protein is CASSPGTGHFRNTEAFF.

A few counts support this clone. This chain uses TRBV4-3 with TRBJ2-3, with 8 bases matching TRBD2. There are 17 residues in the CDR3. The ends lost 4 bases at V and 2 bases at J; junction bases unmatched: 11. The V gene's germline CDR1 is LGHNA and CDR2 YSLEER. The CDR3 loop is CASSPGLKRENTDTQYF. CDR3 nucleotide sequence: TGCGCCAGCAGCCCCGGGTTGAAGCGGGAGAACACAGATACGCAGTATTTT.

The chain has TRBV5-1 and TRBJ2-2; TRBD1 aligns across 10 bases. V lost 3 bases to trimming and J lost 5 bases; unmatched junction nucleotides: 7. The CDR3 totals 16 residues. Germline-derived CDR1 and CDR2 are SGHRS and YFSETQ. CDR3 nucleotide sequence: TGCGCCAGCAGCTCCCCGGGACAGGGGAGGACCGGGGAGCTGTTTTTT. This encodes CASSSPGQGRTGELFF.